Shown below are 24 T cell receptor beta chains from a single sample sequenced in a study of T cells after yellow fever vaccination. TCRdb itself ran the 5' RACE reads through MiXCR, one entry per CDR3 protein. The sample has over 35,000 distinct CDR3 sequences, more than 6% seen once. Sequencing used PBMCs, either bulk or a sorted T-cell subset (CD4+, CD8+, memory, or dextramer-sorted; not recorded which), obtained 45 days after the yellow fever booster vaccination. The receptors shown here come from a man younger than 40 who received the YFV17D yellow fever vaccine.

The chain couples TRBV5-6 to TRBJ2-1; D ambiguous. Germline V gives CDR1 SGHDT, CDR2 YYEEEE. The V end lost 4 bases, the J end lost 5 bases, and 7 bases lay between the germline ends. The CDR3 runs 12 residues. The CDR3 loop reads CASSAEDNEQFF. The CDR3, as DNA: TGTGCCAGCAGCGCTGAGGACAATGAGCAGTTCTTC.

The V call is TRBV19, the J call TRBJ2-3; the D gene is possibly TRBD1 (6 bases). The germline CDR1 and CDR2 sequences are LNHDA and SQIVND (reference sequence). The CDR3 extends over 14 amino acids. Trimming removed 7 bases at V and 5 bases at J, with 16 bases between. The CDR3 DNA reads TGTGCCAGTAATTCCCGACAGGATGAAGATACGCAGTATTTT. Encoded protein: CASNSRQDEDTQYF.

The table lists this clonotype with many counts. The V call is TRBV20-1, the J call TRBJ2-7; 9 bases are shared with TRBD1. The CDR3 covers 15 residues. Trimming removed 8 bases from V and 5 bases from J; junction bases left unmatched: 16. Germline CDR1 reads DFQATT; CDR2 reads SNEGSKA (reference sequence). The DNA of the CDR3 is TGCAGTTTGGTAAATCCGGGACAGGGTTTGAACGAGCAGTACTTC. Encoded protein: CSLVNPGQGLNEQYF.

This clonotype came up a few times. Written as DNA, the CDR3 is TGCAGTGCCGGGGGGGGGTACTACGAGCAGTACTTC. Its protein product is CSAGGGYYEQYF. The gene calls are TRBV20-1 and TRBJ2-7; TRBD2 aligns across 8 bases. The junction had 4 bases not matched to a gene; V was cut back by 6 bases and J by 3 bases. Germline CDR1 DFQATT, CDR2 SNEGSKA (reference sequence). The CDR3 loop spans 12 amino acids.

This clonotype was found a few times. The chain uses TRBV9 and TRBJ2-7; D gene ambiguous. The V gene lost 1 base and the J gene lost 2 bases, with 7 bases spanning the gap. The CDR3 length is 13 residues. From germline, CDR1 is SGDLS and CDR2 YYNGEE. CDR3 DNA sequence: TGTGCCAGCAGCGTAAAACCTACCTACGAGCAGTACTTC. It yields the protein CASSVKPTYEQYF.

V gene TRBV27 combines with J gene TRBJ1-5; no clear D gene. This CDR3 spans 13 amino acids. V was pared by 3 bases and J by 7 bases, with 10 bases between. Germline CDR1 MNHEY, CDR2 SMNVEV (reference sequence). The chain's CDR3 is CASSFNSGQPQHF. The CDR3 DNA sequence: TGTGCCAGCAGTTTCAATAGTGGCCAGCCCCAGCATTTT.

By share of the sample, this clonotype is medium-sized. This chain links TRBV20-1 with TRBJ2-1, with TRBD2 as a possible D gene (5 bases). V was cut by 7 bases and J by 9 bases, with 10 bases left in between. The CDR3 extends over 10 amino acids. In germline, CDR1 is DFQATT, CDR2 SNEGSKA (reference sequence). CDR3 residues: CSVGVGEQFF. For the CDR3, the DNA is TGCAGTGTCGGGGTGGGTGAGCAGTTCTTC.

This clonotype came up many times. CDR3: CASASTAAVSYEQYF. The CDR3 DNA is TGTGCTAGCGCGTCTACAGCGGCGGTCTCCTACGAGCAGTACTTC. The chain links TRBV12-5 to TRBJ2-7; D may be TRBD2 (5 bases). The CDR3 covers 15 residues. CDR1 is LGHNT, CDR2 FRNRAP, per germline. Trimming took off 9 bases at V and 0 bases at J, with 18 bases between the two ends. Drawing the rest from reference TRBV12-5 and TRBJ2-7, the complete variable domain is DARVTQTPRHKVTEMGQEVTMRCQPILGHNTVFWYRQTMMQGLELLAYFRNRAPLDDSGMPKDRFSAEMPDATLATLKIQPSEPRDSAVYFCASASTAAVSYEQYFGPGTRLTVT.

This clonotype showed up just a few times. The V gene is TRBV20-1, the J gene TRBJ2-1; 13 positions match TRBD2. Germline CDR1 is DFQATT and CDR2 is SNEGSKA (reference sequence). V was pared by 5 bases and J by 13 bases, with 11 bases of the junction left unmatched. This CDR3 is built from 14 residues. The CDR3 reads CSAETGTSGIRQFF. The CDR3 region has the DNA TGCAGTGCTGAGACCGGGACTAGCGGGATTCGTCAGTTCTTC.

This clonotype was detected a few times. The chain combines TRBV7-8 with TRBJ2-7; the D is unclear. CDR3 length equals 11 residues. Germline V gene sequence: CDR1 SGHVS, CDR2 FQNEAQ. The V end lost 5 bases, the J end lost 9 bases, and 11 bases lay between the germline ends. CDR3 nucleotide sequence: TGTGCCAGCAGCACCTCGGAGAGGCAGTACTTC. It codes for CASSTSERQYF.

This rearrangement joins TRBV5-1 to TRBJ2-6; unclear D gene. Trimming took 5 bases from V and 0 from J, leaving 6 bases between them. Germline loops: CDR1 SGHRS, CDR2 YFSETQ. The CDR3 sequence is 14 residues long. The CDR3 is CASSTRSGANVLTF. The CDR3 nucleotides read TGCGCCAGCAGTACCCGCTCTGGGGCCAACGTCCTGACTTTC.

The chain is built from TRBV4-1 and TRBJ1-5, with D unclear. Trimming left V 0 bases short and J 5 bases short, with 5 bases between. The CDR3 extends over 13 amino acids. CDR1 is MGHRA, CDR2 YSYEKL, per germline. CDR3 loop: CASSQDGDQPQHF. CDR3 sequence (DNA): TGCGCCAGCAGCCAAGATGGAGATCAGCCCCAGCATTTT.

This clonotype was counted only a few times. The CDR3 region has the DNA TGTGCCAGCAGCTTAGCGCGCGGGGGTAGAACTAATGAAAAACTGTTTTTT. Translated: CASSLARGGRTNEKLFF. The rearrangement joins TRBV7-2 to TRBJ1-4, with D maybe TRBD1 (5 bases). The germline gives CDR1 SGHTA, CDR2 FQGNSA. The V end lost 0 bases, the J end lost 1 base, and 12 bases lay between the germline ends. CDR3 size: 17 residues.

The J gene is TRBJ1-4, the V gene TRBV2; D is possibly TRBD1 (6 bases). Germline loops: CDR1 SNHLY, CDR2 FYNNEI. The CDR3 covers 18 residues. Trimming left V 4 bases short and J 0 bases short, with 18 bases between. Here the CDR3 DNA reads TGTGCCAGCAGTGTAGGCGGGGGCCCCGCGTCAACTAATGAAAAACTGTTTTTT. Translated, it gives CASSVGGGPASTNEKLFF.

The sample holds a few counts of this clonotype. This chain uses TRBV30 with TRBJ2-7; either TRBD1 or TRBD2 may fit D (5 bases each). V was cut by 3 bases and J by 0 bases, with 12 bases left in between. Per germline, CDR1 GTSNPN and CDR2 SVGIG (reference sequence). This CDR3 comprises 14 residues. The CDR3 region has the DNA TGTGCCTGGAGCGCCGGGACCGTCTCCTACGAGCAGTACTTC. Translation gives CAWSAGTVSYEQYF. The full variable domain, completed using reference TRBV30 and TRBJ2-7, is SQTIHQWPATLVQPVGSPLSLECTVEGTSNPNLYWYRQAAGRGLQLLFYSVGIGQISSEVPQNLSASRPQDRQFILSSKKLLLSDSGFYLCAWSAGTVSYEQYFGPGTRLTVT.

This clonotype was observed at least ten times. The genes are TRBV7-2 and TRBJ2-3; TRBD1 is a possible D gene (5 bases). V was pared by 7 bases and J by 2 bases, with 16 bases between. CDR3 length: 15 residues. Looked up from germline, CDR1 is SGHTA and CDR2 is FQGNSA. The CDR3 DNA follows: TGTGCCAGCACTTTAGGGGTTTCGCACACAGATACGCAGTATTTT. This gives the protein CASTLGVSHTDTQYF.

The sample holds many counts of this clonotype. The J gene is TRBJ2-7, the V gene TRBV7-9; no clear D. This CDR3 region has 13 residues. The V and J ends lost 4 bases and 2 bases respectively, with 9 bases between them. The germline V gene has CDR1 SEHNR and CDR2 FQNEAQ (reference sequence). The DNA of the CDR3 is TGTGCCAGCAGCTCACCAGCAGCCTACGAGCAGTACTTC. The encoded protein is CASSSPAAYEQYF.

In regard to this clonotype: A much larger clone sits a single nucleotide away, making a read error possible. The V gene is TRBV5-1, the J gene TRBJ2-7, with TRBD1 matching over 11 bases. Trimming took 4 bases from V and 6 from J; bases not matched to a gene: 6. The CDR3 runs 14 residues. Germline V gene data show CDR1 as SGHRS and CDR2 as YFSETQ. The CDR3 coding sequence is TGCGCCAGCAGCCCCTTAGGGACAGGGGGCGAGCAGTACTTC. Protein: CASSPLGTGGEQYF.

The V and J genes are TRBV5-4 and TRBJ1-1; 12 nucleotides agree with TRBD1. This CDR3 is built from 14 residues. The germline V gene encodes CDR1 SGHNT and CDR2 YYREEE (reference sequence). Germline trimming cut 4 bases from V and 6 bases from J; bases unmatched to any gene: 4. CDR3 nucleotide sequence: TGTGCCAGCAGCACCTGGGACAGGGGGCCTGAAGCTTTCTTT. This encodes CASSTWDRGPEAFF.

In the case of this clonotype: Possible read error: a much larger clone is one base away. The V and J genes are TRBV11-2 and TRBJ2-5, with D uncertain. V was pared by 2 bases and J by 6 bases, with 7 bases between. The length of the CDR3 is 12 residues. Germline loops: CDR1 SGHAT, CDR2 FQNNGV. DNA for the CDR3: TGTGCCAGCAGCTTATTTTCGCAGACCCAGTACTTC. Protein product: CASSLFSQTQYF.

This clonotype was counted many times. This chain joins TRBV7-2 and TRBJ2-2, with 11 positions matching TRBD1. Germline CDR1 reads SGHTA; CDR2 reads FQGNSA. Trimming took 5 bases from V and 5 from J; bases not matched to a gene: 4. This CDR3 contains 15 residues. This CDR3 is CASSGQGAGTGELFF. In DNA form, the CDR3 reads TGTGCCAGCAGCGGACAGGGGGCAGGTACCGGGGAGCTGTTTTTT.

To note about this clonotype: A much larger clonotype is one base distant, so this may be a read error. Here the CDR3 reads CSVRDRPYEQYF. The CDR3 DNA reads TGCAGTGTTCGGGACAGACCCTACGAGCAGTACTTC. The gene calls are TRBV20-1 and TRBJ2-7, with 7 nucleotides matching TRBD1. The V gene's germline CDR1 is DFQATT and CDR2 SNEGSKA (reference sequence). The CDR3 length is 12 residues. Germline trimming cut 7 bases from V and 2 bases from J; bases unmatched to any gene: 5.

A note on this clonotype: This may be a read error, as it is one base from a much larger clone. This chain links TRBV29-1 with TRBJ2-7; D is possibly TRBD1 (5 bases). Trimming stripped 4 bases from V and 3 bases from J, with 10 bases between. The CDR3 consists of 12 residues. The V gene's germline CDR1 is SQVTM and CDR2 ANQGSEA. The CDR3 loop reads CSVAAGHYEQYF. The CDR3 region has the DNA TGCAGCGTTGCGGCAGGACACTACGAGCAGTACTTC.

In this sample, this clonotype turned up many times. The chain links TRBV10-1 to TRBJ2-7, with 7 bases aligning to TRBD1. The V segment lost 3 bases and the J segment 9 bases; nucleotides outside the gene matches: 14. The CDR3 is 15 amino acids. Germline V gives CDR1 WNHNN, CDR2 SYGVQD (reference sequence). Here the CDR3 reads CASSDGQQGPWRQYF. The CDR3 coding sequence is TGCGCCAGCAGTGACGGACAACAGGGGCCATGGAGGCAGTACTTC.